A selection of T cell receptor beta chains follows, all from one sample in a study of CD4 T cells in relation to SARS-CoV-2 and coronaviruses. These TCRs are of unknown antigen specificity. The repertoire was sequenced with immunoSEQ multiplex PCR; TCRdb's copy has only in-frame clones and lacks some. The data show about 29,000 clones, 60% to 80% seen once. The specimen sequenced was CD4+ T cells from PBMCs, cultured in vitro. The receptors here all came from a human donor in good health. Each CDR3 is given with its conserved first and last residue. A D gene is named only where the DNA matches it firmly. Clone size is shown for a subset of rows, as once, few, many or a class of expanded clone.

d_call: NA
v_call: TRBV20-1
clone_size: NA
j_call: TRBJ2-3
cdr3_nt: TGCAGTGCTCGTCCCGAGGATACGCAGTATTTT
cdr3_aa: CSARPEDTQYF

d_call: TRBD1
v_call: TRBV3-1/TRBV3-2
clone_size: NA
j_call: TRBJ1-2
cdr3_nt: TGTGCCAGCAGCCTAACCCAGGACAGGCCCGGGGGCTACACCTTC
cdr3_aa: CASSLTQDRPGGYTF

d_call: NA
v_call: TRBV7-2
clone_size: NA
j_call: TRBJ1-1
cdr3_nt: TGTGCCAGCGTACAGGGCATGAACACTGAAGCTTTCTTT
cdr3_aa: CASVQGMNTEAFF

d_call: NA
v_call: TRBV5-1
clone_size: NA
j_call: TRBJ1-2
cdr3_nt: TGCGCCAGCAGCTTGACAGAGAGAGATGGCTACACCTTC
cdr3_aa: CASSLTERDGYTF

d_call: NA
v_call: TRBV6-1
clone_size: NA
j_call: TRBJ1-5
cdr3_nt: TGTGCCAGCAGTGAAGCGCCGGGACTCAGGGATCAGCCCCAGCATTTT
cdr3_aa: CASSEAPGLRDQPQHF

d_call: NA
v_call: TRBV11-3
clone_size: NA
j_call: TRBJ1-6
cdr3_nt: TGTGCCAGCAGCCCGGGACCAGTAGATTCACCCCTCCACTTT
cdr3_aa: CASSPGPVDSPLHF

d_call: TRBD1
v_call: TRBV5-1
clone_size: NA
j_call: TRBJ2-7
cdr3_nt: TGCGCCAGCAGCTTGGGGGGACAGATTTACGAGCAGTACTTC
cdr3_aa: CASSLGGQIYEQYF

d_call: NA
v_call: TRBV7-9
clone_size: few
j_call: TRBJ1-6
cdr3_nt: TGTGCCAGCAGCTTAGAATTAGGGTCACCCCTCCACTTT
cdr3_aa: CASSLELGSPLHF

d_call: NA
v_call: TRBV2
clone_size: NA
j_call: TRBJ2-7
cdr3_nt: TGTGCCAGCACCTATGTCGCCCACTACGAGCAGTACTTC
cdr3_aa: CASTYVAHYEQYF

d_call: NA
v_call: TRBV7-8
clone_size: few
j_call: TRBJ1-2
cdr3_nt: TGTGCCAGCAGCCCGCGACCCGGTGGTGGCTACACCTTC
cdr3_aa: CASSPRPGGGYTF

d_call: NA
v_call: TRBV6-2/TRBV6-3
clone_size: NA
j_call: TRBJ2-7
cdr3_nt: TGTGCCAGCAGCCCGGACGGGTCCTACGAGCAGTACTTC
cdr3_aa: CASSPDGSYEQYF

d_call: NA
v_call: TRBV9
clone_size: NA
j_call: TRBJ2-3
cdr3_nt: TGTGCCAGCAGCGTAGCTGAGGCACCACATAGCACAGATACGCAGTATTTT
cdr3_aa: CASSVAEAPHSTDTQYF

d_call: TRBD2
v_call: TRBV10-3
clone_size: NA
j_call: TRBJ2-3
cdr3_nt: TGTGCCATCAGTCCGGGACTAGCGGACACTAGCACAGATACGCAGTATTTT
cdr3_aa: CAISPGLADTSTDTQYF

d_call: NA
v_call: TRBV4-1
clone_size: few
j_call: TRBJ2-7
cdr3_nt: TGCGCCAGCAGCCAAGATCAGGCAGCCTACTCCTACGAGCAGTACTTC
cdr3_aa: CASSQDQAAYSYEQYF

d_call: NA
v_call: TRBV9
clone_size: NA
j_call: TRBJ2-1
cdr3_nt: TGTGCCAGCAGCGTAGGCGCTTCTGGACCCTCCTACAATGAGCAGTTCTTC
cdr3_aa: CASSVGASGPSYNEQFF

d_call: TRBD2
v_call: TRBV7-8
clone_size: NA
j_call: TRBJ2-3
cdr3_nt: TGTGCCAGCCCTAAGGCGGGAGGGCCTAGCACAGATACGCAGTATTTT
cdr3_aa: CASPKAGGPSTDTQYF

d_call: TRBD1
v_call: TRBV19
clone_size: NA
j_call: TRBJ1-6
cdr3_nt: TGTGCCAGTAGTCCACAGGGGGCGCAGCGTTCACCCCTCCACTTT
cdr3_aa: CASSPQGAQRSPLHF

d_call: NA
v_call: TRBV3-1/TRBV3-2
clone_size: NA
j_call: TRBJ2-3
cdr3_nt: TGTGCCAGCAGCCAAGTATGGTCGAGAAGGGCAGATACGCAGTATTTT
cdr3_aa: CASSQVWSRRADTQYF

d_call: TRBD2
v_call: TRBV4-3
clone_size: once
j_call: TRBJ2-5
cdr3_nt: TGCGCCAGCAGCCACTCTAGCGGGGGGGCTGAGACCCAGTACTTC
cdr3_aa: CASSHSSGGAETQYF

d_call: TRBD1
v_call: TRBV6-6
clone_size: few
j_call: TRBJ1-3
cdr3_nt: TGTGCCAGCAGAGCCCGGGACAGTCTTTCTGGAAACACCATATATTTT
cdr3_aa: CASRARDSLSGNTIYF

d_call: TRBD2
v_call: TRBV11-2
clone_size: NA
j_call: TRBJ2-5
cdr3_nt: TGTGCCAGCAGTCGTCCCGGGCCAGCGGGGGGTGAGGAGACCCAGTACTTC
cdr3_aa: CASSRPGPAGGEETQYF

d_call: NA
v_call: TRBV7-2
clone_size: NA
j_call: TRBJ2-7
cdr3_nt: TGTGCCAGCAGCTCGAGGAATGGTTGGGAGCAGTACTTC
cdr3_aa: CASSSRNGWEQYF

d_call: NA
v_call: TRBV11-2
clone_size: NA
j_call: TRBJ2-3
cdr3_nt: TGTGCCAGCAGCCTCCCCGGCACAGATACGCAGTATTTT
cdr3_aa: CASSLPGTDTQYF

d_call: NA
v_call: TRBV2
clone_size: NA
j_call: TRBJ2-6
cdr3_nt: TGTGCCAGCAGCTCTCGGGCTGGGGCCAACGTCCTGACTTTC
cdr3_aa: CASSSRAGANVLTF

d_call: NA
v_call: TRBV7-9
clone_size: NA
j_call: TRBJ1-1
cdr3_nt: TGTGCCAGCAGCTTAGGGCGCACTGAAGCTTTCTTT
cdr3_aa: CASSLGRTEAFF

d_call: NA
v_call: TRBV3-1/TRBV3-2
clone_size: NA
j_call: TRBJ2-2
cdr3_nt: TGTGCCAGCAGCCCCAACTTCACCGGGGAGCTGTTTTTT
cdr3_aa: CASSPNFTGELFF

d_call: TRBD1
v_call: TRBV7-9
clone_size: NA
j_call: TRBJ2-2
cdr3_nt: TGTGCCAGCAGCTGGGACAGGGAAAACACCGGGGAGCTGTTTTTT
cdr3_aa: CASSWDRENTGELFF

d_call: TRBD1
v_call: TRBV10-3
clone_size: NA
j_call: TRBJ1-4
cdr3_nt: TGTGCCATCAGTGCGACGACAGGGACAAATGAAAAACTGTTTTTT
cdr3_aa: CAISATTGTNEKLFF

d_call: NA
v_call: TRBV12-2
clone_size: NA
j_call: TRBJ1-1
cdr3_nt: TGTGCAAGTCGCTTGGGACATAGGGCCACTGAAGCTTTCTTT
cdr3_aa: CASRLGHRATEAFF

d_call: TRBD2
v_call: TRBV10-2
clone_size: NA
j_call: TRBJ2-5
cdr3_nt: TGCGCCAGCAGTGAGTCGGGCGGGGGTCGGGCCCAGTACTTC
cdr3_aa: CASSESGGGRAQYF

d_call: NA
v_call: TRBV6-2/TRBV6-3
clone_size: few
j_call: TRBJ2-3
cdr3_nt: TGTGCCAGCAGTCCCGCAGATACGCAGTATTTT
cdr3_aa: CASSPADTQYF

d_call: NA
v_call: TRBV12-3/TRBV12-4
clone_size: few
j_call: TRBJ2-5
cdr3_nt: TGTGCCAGCAGTGTCAGGGGTTTGGAGACCCAGTACTTC
cdr3_aa: CASSVRGLETQYF

d_call: TRBD2
v_call: TRBV7-2
clone_size: NA
j_call: TRBJ2-2
cdr3_nt: TGTGCCAGCAGCCGTAACGGGGGGGACACCGGGGAGCTGTTTTTT
cdr3_aa: CASSRNGGDTGELFF

d_call: TRBD2
v_call: TRBV28
clone_size: once
j_call: TRBJ2-2
cdr3_nt: TGTGCCAGCACCCCTCGAGGGTTGCGGGAGTCGAAGGCCGGGGAGCTGTTTTTT
cdr3_aa: CASTPRGLRESKAGELFF

d_call: TRBD2
v_call: TRBV5-4
clone_size: NA
j_call: TRBJ2-4
cdr3_nt: TGTGCCAGCAGCCCGGCTAACGGGGGAGGGAATAACATTCAGTACTTC
cdr3_aa: CASSPANGGGNNIQYF

d_call: NA
v_call: TRBV19
clone_size: few
j_call: TRBJ1-3
cdr3_nt: TGTGCCAGTAGGGGGGCCATCTCTGGAAACACCATATATTTT
cdr3_aa: CASRGAISGNTIYF

d_call: TRBD1
v_call: TRBV4-2
clone_size: NA
j_call: TRBJ1-3
cdr3_nt: TGTGCCAGCAGCCAAGACCCCCCCCGGCGAGGGGGCGAAAACACCATATATTTT
cdr3_aa: CASSQDPPRRGGENTIYF

d_call: TRBD1
v_call: TRBV6-5
clone_size: NA
j_call: TRBJ1-3
cdr3_nt: TGTGCCAGCAAGGGGGCTGTGCGAAACACCATATATTTT
cdr3_aa: CASKGAVRNTIYF

d_call: TRBD1
v_call: TRBV5-1
clone_size: NA
j_call: TRBJ1-2
cdr3_nt: TGCGCCAGCAGCCCTGGACAGGGGGCTATTGATGGCTACACCTTC
cdr3_aa: CASSPGQGAIDGYTF

d_call: TRBD1
v_call: TRBV10-3
clone_size: NA
j_call: TRBJ1-2
cdr3_nt: TGTGCCAACCAGGGACAGGGAGGTTCTGGCTACACCTTC
cdr3_aa: CANQGQGGSGYTF

d_call: TRBD2
v_call: TRBV5-1
clone_size: few
j_call: TRBJ2-1
cdr3_nt: TGCGCCAGCAGCTTGGGTCCTAGCGGGACCCACTACAATGAGCAGTTCTTC
cdr3_aa: CASSLGPSGTHYNEQFF

d_call: NA
v_call: TRBV19
clone_size: NA
j_call: TRBJ2-5
cdr3_nt: TGTGCCAGTAGTCACAGTGGGGGCGAGGAGACCCAGTACTTC
cdr3_aa: CASSHSGGEETQYF

d_call: NA
v_call: TRBV9
clone_size: NA
j_call: TRBJ2-2
cdr3_nt: TGTGCCAGCAGCGTAGATATAGGAGCGAACACCGGGGAGCTGTTTTTT
cdr3_aa: CASSVDIGANTGELFF

d_call: TRBD1
v_call: TRBV6-6
clone_size: NA
j_call: TRBJ2-7
cdr3_nt: TGTGCCAGCAGTTACACGGGACAGGGGCGCTACGAGCAGTACTTC
cdr3_aa: CASSYTGQGRYEQYF

d_call: TRBD2
v_call: TRBV6-5
clone_size: NA
j_call: TRBJ2-1
cdr3_nt: TGTGCCAGCAGTCCGACTAGCGGGCAGTTCTTC
cdr3_aa: CASSPTSGQFF

d_call: NA
v_call: TRBV3-1/TRBV3-2
clone_size: NA
j_call: TRBJ2-4
cdr3_nt: TGTGCCAGCAGCCAAAGCGGTAACATTCAGTACTTC
cdr3_aa: CASSQSGNIQYF

d_call: NA
v_call: TRBV2
clone_size: NA
j_call: TRBJ1-1
cdr3_nt: TGTGCCAGCAGTGTGGGACTGATCACTGAAGCTTTCTTT
cdr3_aa: CASSVGLITEAFF

d_call: NA
v_call: TRBV9
clone_size: NA
j_call: TRBJ1-2
cdr3_nt: TGTGCCAGCTCCGACAACTATGGCTACACCTTC
cdr3_aa: CASSDNYGYTF

d_call: NA
v_call: TRBV28
clone_size: once
j_call: TRBJ1-5
cdr3_nt: TGTGCCAGCAGCGTGCCAAGGTTCGGGCAGCCCCAGCATTTT
cdr3_aa: CASSVPRFGQPQHF